These 17 T cell receptor beta chains originate from one sample sequenced in a study of cytomegalovirus exposure and HLA in healthy donors listed by TCRdb under 2017. The library was produced with the immunoSEQ multiplex PCR assay. A mixture of 60 forward primers for TCR Vbeta segments and 13 reverse primers for TCR Jbeta segments was used in the multiplex PCR. This is the immuneACCESS table as TCRdb keeps it, with only in-frame sequences that have V and J called. A part of the clones is gone; compared with another copy, unresolved V genes explain less than half, and the rest is unexplained. This sample holds some 210,000 clones; more than 75% were observed only once. 1.3% of the sample is taken by the ten largest. Specimen: PBMCs. The receptors were sampled from a man aged 25 to 40 in good health and CMV-seronegative.

The rearrangement uses TRBV19 and TRBJ1-2; 9 bases map to TRBD1. This CDR3 has 15 amino acids. V shed 7 bases, J shed 2 bases, and the junction held 8 bases outside the gene matches. Germline CDR1 reads LNHDA; CDR2 reads SQIVND (reference sequence). CDR3 protein: CASNHQGTGNYGYTF. The CDR3 DNA follows: TGTGCCAGTAATCACCAAGGGACAGGGAACTATGGCTACACCTTC.

The rearrangement joins TRBV28 to TRBJ2-2; D remains ambiguous. The CDR3 loop spans 15 amino acids. In germline, CDR1 is MDHEN, CDR2 SYDVKM. The V gene lost 1 base and the J gene lost 1 base, with 7 bases spanning the gap. The CDR3 region has the DNA TGTGCCAGCAGTTTATCGATAGAGAACACCGGGGAGCTGTTTTTT. This codes for CASSLSIENTGELFF.

V usage is TRBV27 and J usage is TRBJ1-5; 9 nucleotides line up with TRBD1. This CDR3 region has 16 residues. After removal of 3 bases from V and 1 base from J, the junction contained 4 bases not matched to a gene. Germline CDR1 and CDR2: MNHEY and SMNVEV (reference sequence). The CDR3 DNA is TGTGCCAGCAGTTTTTCGACAGGGGGAAGCAATCAGCCCCAGCATTTT. This encodes CASSFSTGGSNQPQHF.

CDR3 sequence (DNA): TGTGCCAGCAGCTTGTGGGACACAGCGAACACCGGGGAGCTGTTTTTT. This gives the protein CASSLWDTANTGELFF. V is TRBV7-9 and J is TRBJ2-2; tentative D call: TRBD1 (6 bases). In germline, CDR1 is SEHNR, CDR2 FQNEAQ (reference sequence). The length of the CDR3 is 16 residues. V gave up 3 bases and J gave up 0 bases, with 11 bases separating them.

This chain connects TRBV18 to TRBJ1-5, with D tentatively TRBD1 (5 bases). The CDR3 consists of 14 residues. Trimming removed 0 bases from V and 6 bases from J, with 9 bases in between. Germline lookup yields CDR1 KGHSH and CDR2 LQKENI. The CDR3 DNA reads as TGTGCCAGCTCACCACCCGGGGGACGTCAGCCCCAGCATTTT. Protein product: CASSPPGGRQPQHF.

The chain joins TRBV28 to TRBJ2-3; 9 nucleotides line up with TRBD1. V gave up 3 bases and J gave up 6 bases; unmatched junction bases: 7. The germline gives CDR1 MDHEN, CDR2 SYDVKM. The CDR3 loop spans 15 amino acids. The DNA of the CDR3 is TGTGCCAGCAGTTTTGTGGACAGGGGAGGTGATACGCAGTATTTT. Translating it yields CASSFVDRGGDTQYF.

This clone was counted a single time. This chain uses TRBV7-2 with TRBJ1-3; weak D call: TRBD1 (6 bases). Trimming took 1 base from V and 0 from J, leaving 13 bases between them. The CDR3 length is 17 residues. Per germline, CDR1 SGHTA and CDR2 FQGNSA. The CDR3 region has the DNA TGTGCCAGCAGCTTAGGAGCCATACAGGGCTCTGGAAACACCATATATTTT. Translating it yields CASSLGAIQGSGNTIYF.

The V gene is TRBV29-1, the J gene TRBJ2-7, with D possibly being TRBD1 (6 bases). There are 13 residues in the CDR3. V was trimmed by 6 bases and J by 0 bases, leaving 12 bases between them. The germline V gene has CDR1 SQVTM and CDR2 ANQGSEA. DNA of the CDR3: TGCAGCGTGGGTCAGGGGTTCTCCTACGAGCAGTACTTC. Its translation is CSVGQGFSYEQYF.

The chain is built from TRBV4-1 and TRBJ2-5; D perhaps matches TRBD2 (5 bases). Germline V CDR1 and CDR2: MGHRA, YSYEKL. The V end lost 0 bases, the J end lost 1 base, and 18 bases lay between the germline ends. This CDR3 has 18 amino acids. CDR3 DNA sequence: TGCGCCAGCAGCCAAGATCTATTAGCGACTGCCCGCCAAGAGACCCAGTACTTC. The encoded protein is CASSQDLLATARQETQYF.

This chain joins TRBV10-1 and TRBJ2-5, with D perhaps matching TRBD1 (6 bases). Germline V gene sequence: CDR1 WNHNN, CDR2 SYGVQD (reference sequence). V lost 6 bases and J lost 2, with 13 bases in between. The CDR3 has 14 residues. As DNA, the CDR3 is TGCGCCAGCAGCCACAGGGACGGTCAAGAGACCCAGTACTTC. This gives the protein CASSHRDGQETQYF.

In its sample, this clone was seen a few times. The V and J genes are TRBV18 and TRBJ1-2; no clear D. V was cut by 2 bases and J by 0 bases, with 16 bases left in between. This CDR3 has 17 residues. Germline CDR1 KGHSH, CDR2 LQKENI. The CDR3 nucleotides read TGTGCCAGCTCACCAGCGGGCCCGGCGCCCTCTAACTATGGCTACACCTTC. Translated, it gives CASSPAGPAPSNYGYTF.

V is TRBV11-2 and J is TRBJ2-1; 9 nucleotides match TRBD2. J gave up 7 bases and V 5 bases, and 9 bases lay outside the gene matches. This CDR3 region has 15 residues. Per the germline V gene, CDR1 is SGHAT and CDR2 is FQNNGV. The DNA of the CDR3 is TGTGCCAGCAGCGATCCCGGACTAGCGATGAATGAGCAGTTCTTC. This encodes CASSDPGLAMNEQFF.

The rearrangement uses TRBV7-9 and TRBJ1-2; 9 bases line up with TRBD1. Germline V CDR1 and CDR2: SEHNR, FQNEAQ (reference sequence). This CDR3 has 16 amino acids. The trim removed 6 bases at V and 1 base at J, leaving 9 bases unmatched. In nucleotides, the CDR3 is TGTGCCAGCAGTCCCGGGGGGACAGGGCGTAACTATGGCTACACCTTC. Translated: CASSPGGTGRNYGYTF.

A remark on this clone: Different DNA sequences within this sample yield the same CDR3. This chain connects TRBV6-5 to TRBJ2-5, with D possibly being TRBD2 (6 bases). The CDR3 is 14 amino acids. The germline gives CDR1 MNHEY, CDR2 SVGAGI. Trimming shortened V by 2 bases and J by 5 bases, and 12 bases separated the two germline ends. In DNA form, the CDR3 reads TGTGCCAGCAGTTACCCCGGTGGAGGGGAGACCCAGTACTTC. Amino acid sequence: CASSYPGGGETQYF.

The chain recombines TRBV2 with TRBJ2-4, with 8 bases lining up with TRBD1. The trim removed 4 bases at V and 5 bases at J, leaving 4 bases unmatched. The CDR3 is 14 residues long. Per the germline V gene, CDR1 is SNHLY and CDR2 is FYNNEI. The CDR3 region has the DNA TGTGCCAGCAGTGCCGACAGGGGCGAAAACATTCAGTACTTC. Its protein product is CASSADRGENIQYF.

There are a few counts of this clone. The chain links TRBV4-1 to TRBJ2-6; a weak D match, TRBD2 (5 bases). Trimming took off 4 bases at V and 4 bases at J, with 14 bases between the two ends. Germline CDR1 and CDR2: MGHRA and YSYEKL. The CDR3 is made up of 16 amino acids. This CDR3 is CASSRTLSIGANVLTF. Written as DNA, the CDR3 is TGCGCCAGCAGCCGGACTTTGAGCATCGGGGCCAACGTCCTGACTTTC.

This clone was picked up one time. The CDR3 spells CASSEVETPRYGYTF. CDR3 DNA sequence: TGTGCCAGCAGTGAAGTCGAGACTCCTAGGTATGGCTACACCTTC. The chain joins TRBV6-1 to TRBJ1-2; D gene uncertain. CDR1 MNHNS and CDR2 SASEGT come from the germline V gene. The CDR3 covers 15 residues. Between the trimmed V and J ends, which lost 1 base and 5 bases, there was a span of 14 bases.